Included here is one TCR beta chain sequence, with context. These data come from a study of blood T cell repertoires in COVID-19. In the study overall: The United States, Italy and Spain supplied acute and convalescent COVID-19 samples.

Authors' methods: Reference gene primer amplification gave nucleated cell count estimates. Method: immunoSEQ multiplex PCR; TCRdb's copy keeps in-frame clones and lacks some. The V and J calls and clone size are taken from that table; D and trimming were inferred from the DNA. The sample has a few hundred thousand clones; 85% are singletons. This clonotype was sampled from a woman aged 45-65 years with active or convalescent COVID-19. Sequencing was performed on peripheral blood.

CDR3 sequence reads: CSAWSGRIQFF. For the CDR3, the DNA is TGCAGTGCTTGGAGCGGGAGAATTCAGTTCTTC. The chain has TRBV20-1 and TRBJ2-1; 8 bases match TRBD2. Germline V gene lookup returns CDR1 DFQATT and CDR2 SNEGSKA (reference sequence). There are 11 residues in the CDR3. The V segment lost 5 bases and the J segment 13 bases; nucleotides outside the gene matches: 7.